The 13 T cell receptor beta chains in this list originate from one sample, sequenced in a study of identical twins. TCRdb used MiXCR to reprocess the 5' RACE reads, holding one entry per CDR3 protein. This table holds a few hundred thousand distinct CDR3 sequences, roughly a tenth found once. The material sequenced was memory T cells sorted from blood. The receptors shown here come from a man aged 45-60 years in good health.

This clonotype appeared a few times. V and J are TRBV7-2 and TRBJ2-1; TRBD1 might be the D (7 bases). V lost 5 bases and J lost 7, with 15 bases in between. The CDR3 spans 14 residues. Germline lookup yields CDR1 SGHTA and CDR2 FQGNSA. CDR3 bases: TGTGCCAGCAGCGCCAGGGCAGGGGGGAATGAGCAGTTCTTC. As protein: CASSARAGGNEQFF.

V is TRBV28 and J is TRBJ2-6; 7 bases are shared with TRBD2. The V segment lost 5 bases and the J segment 4 bases; nucleotides outside the gene matches: 11. CDR3 length equals 17 residues. The V gene's germline CDR1 is MDHEN and CDR2 SYDVKM. CDR3 residues: CASSPGGTVGGANVLTF. The CDR3 DNA reads TGTGCCAGCAGTCCCGGGGGGACGGTGGGGGGGGCCAACGTCCTGACTTTC.

This clonotype was seen repeatedly, ten times or more. This chain connects TRBV12-3 or TRBV12-4 to TRBJ2-1; the D gene is possibly TRBD2 (5 bases). The CDR3 has 14 residues. Trimming pared 3 bases from V and 7 bases from J, leaving 13 bases between. For the CDR3, the DNA is TGTGCCAGCAGTTTTGCCGGGGTGGGTAATGAGCAGTTCTTC. It codes for CASSFAGVGNEQFF.

The rearrangement joins TRBV7-2 to TRBJ2-7, with 8 bases that match TRBD1. Germline V CDR1 and CDR2: SGHTA, FQGNSA. The V gene end was trimmed by 5 bases and the J gene end by 6 bases; junction bases not matched to a gene: 3. The CDR3 spans 12 residues. Written as DNA, the CDR3 is TGTGCCAGCAGCAGGACAGGGATCGAGCAGTACTTC. As protein: CASSRTGIEQYF. The whole variable domain, remainder taken from reference TRBV7-2 and TRBJ2-7, is GAGVSQSPSNKVTEKGKDVELRCDPISGHTALYWYRQSLGQGLEFLIYFQGNSAPDKSGLPSDRFSAERTGGSVSTLTIQRTQQEDSAVYLCASSRTGIEQYFGPGTRLTVT.

The rearrangement joins TRBV7-9 to TRBJ2-1, with 11 bases fitting TRBD2. CDR1 is SEHNR and CDR2 is FQNEAQ in the germline V gene (reference sequence). The CDR3 totals 16 residues. The V and J ends lost 5 bases and 7 bases, in that order; junction bases with no gene match: 10. The CDR3: CASSPLGTSGRNEQFF. CDR3 bases: TGTGCCAGCAGCCCTCTGGGGACTAGCGGAAGAAATGAGCAGTTCTTC.

This clonotype was observed many times. V usage is TRBV20-1 and J usage is TRBJ1-5, with D possibly being TRBD1 (6 bases). This CDR3 spans 12 amino acids. V was trimmed by 3 bases and J by 5 bases, leaving 8 bases between them. The germline gives CDR1 DFQATT, CDR2 SNEGSKA (reference sequence). The CDR3 protein is CSASKGDQPQHF. The CDR3 bases are TGCAGTGCTAGTAAGGGGGATCAGCCCCAGCATTTT.

The J gene is TRBJ2-1, the V gene TRBV3-1; D possibly uses TRBD1 or TRBD2 (5 bases each). Between the trimmed V and J ends, which lost 1 base and 7 bases, there was a span of 11 bases. The germline V gene has CDR1 LGHDT and CDR2 YNNKEL (reference sequence). The CDR3 loop spans 14 amino acids. CDR3 sequence reads: CASSQVRGTNEQFF. In nucleotides, the CDR3 is TGTGCCAGCAGCCAAGTACGAGGGACGAATGAGCAGTTCTTC.

This clonotype appeared many times. This chain uses TRBV28 with TRBJ1-5; TRBD1 matches 10 bases. Trimming removed 6 bases from V and 6 bases from J; junction bases left unmatched: 8. Per the germline V gene, CDR1 is MDHEN and CDR2 is SYDVKM. CDR3 size: 15 residues. CDR3 loop: CASRNGQGGGQPQHF. CDR3 in DNA: TGTGCCAGCAGAAATGGACAGGGGGGCGGTCAGCCCCAGCATTTT. The full variable domain, its missing parts supplied by reference TRBV28 and TRBJ1-5, is DVKVTQSSRYLVKRTGEKVFLECVQDMDHENMFWYRQDPGLGLRLIYFSYDVKMKEKGDIPEGYSVSREKKERFSLILESASTNQTSMYLCASRNGQGGGQPQHFGDGTRLSIL.

The genes are TRBV18 and TRBJ1-1; 8 bases are a match to TRBD1. CDR1 and CDR2 (germline): KGHSH, LQKENI. The CDR3 loop spans 17 amino acids. J gave up 1 base and V 1 base, and 8 bases lay outside the gene matches. The CDR3 DNA sequence: TGTGCCAGCTCACCACGGGTCCTAGACAGGGGGAACACTGAAGCTTTCTTT. Translating gives CASSPRVLDRGNTEAFF.

J is TRBJ1-1 and V is TRBV3-1, with D hard to call. The CDR3 length is 15 residues. In germline, CDR1 is LGHDT, CDR2 YNNKEL (reference sequence). Trimming cost V 2 bases and J 2 bases, with 12 bases left between them. This CDR3 is CASSQSLRRNTEAFF. The CDR3 bases are TGTGCCAGCAGCCAATCGCTCCGGCGTAACACTGAAGCTTTCTTT.

This clonotype was found many times. The rearrangement joins TRBV20-1 to TRBJ2-2, with TRBD1 matching 8 bases. This CDR3 is 14 amino acids long. Germline CDR1 reads DFQATT; CDR2 reads SNEGSKA (reference sequence). The V and J ends lost 2 bases and 4 bases, in that order; junction bases with no gene match: 3. DNA for the CDR3: TGCAGTGCTAGACAGGGGGCTAGCACCGGGGAGCTGTTTTTT. Residues: CSARQGASTGELFF.

The genes are TRBV6-5 and TRBJ2-3; 11 nucleotides match TRBD2. V shed 4 bases and J 8 bases; nucleotides not matched to a gene: 14. This CDR3 region has 17 residues. Germline assignment: CDR1 MNHEY and CDR2 SVGAGI. DNA of the CDR3: TGTGCCAGCAGTTCGAGACAGACTAGCGGGGCACGGGGTACGCAGTATTTT. Translation: CASSSRQTSGARGTQYF.

This clonotype was recorded at least ten times. This chain connects TRBV7-2 to TRBJ2-3; no reliable D call. V was pared by 2 bases and J by 1 base, with 4 bases between. CDR1 SGHTA and CDR2 FQGNSA come from the germline V gene. CDR3 length equals 13 residues. CDR3 region: CASSLLRTDTQYF. In DNA, the CDR3 is TGTGCCAGCAGCTTACTCCGCACAGATACGCAGTATTTT.